This T cell receptor (beta chain) emerged from a study of blood T cell repertoires in COVID-19 (dated by TCRdb to 2020 to 2022). Turning to the overall study: Collaborator samples came from the United States, Italy and Spain and covered acute and convalescent phases of COVID-19. The prospective study material was composed of cDNA or gDNA derived from T cells, B-cell-depleted T cells, or PBMCs. Deeply sampled blood TCRbeta repertoires from subjects exposed to, actively infected with, or recovered from COVID-19 were included in the dataset. A freely available public database, intended as a resource for researchers studying the immune response to SARS-CoV-2, is where the repertoires were released. The samples were drawn from the first 160 participants of the ongoing ImmuneRACE study and from about 1,200 subjects provided by 6 global collaborators. Sample metadata almost always included a de-identified subject ID, COVID-19 status, age in years and sex. HLA class I and class II types, where available, came from metadata supplied by the sample provider rather than from assay-based typing.

General study outcomes and caveats: The quantity of clinical and demographic metadata differed by source and by participant and was supplied without curation.

TCRbeta CDR3 regions were amplified from genomic DNA by means of the immunoSEQ Assay, a bias-controlled multiplex PCR. On the study's bioinformatics: Nucleated cell counts per sample were estimated from amplification of reference gene primers within the assay. To quantify the absolute abundance of each unique TCRbeta CDR3 rearrangement, sequence reads were collapsed and filtered. For each sample, productive Simpson clonality was calculated as the square root of Simpson's diversity index across productive rearrangements. Imported from immuneACCESS, the table was reduced by TCRdb to in-frame sequences with V and J called. These copies leave out some clones; in studies compared against another copy, an unresolved V gene accounts for under half, and the cause of the remainder is not known. V and J calls and clone size come straight from that table; D and trimming were deduced from the DNA. Here the sample has around 170,000 clones; about nine tenths occur a single time. The ten largest clones represent approximately 9.4% of the sample.

In the prospective study, participants were roughly 18 to 100 years old, resided in 25 or so geographic areas of the United States, and were enrolled through a virtual design. Cohort assignment in the prospective study relied on participant-reported clinical history from a screening survey and a study questionnaire. ImmuneRACE Cohort 3 recovered participants were defined by two consecutive negative NP/OP PCR tests, healthcare professional clearance, or symptom resolution. Each participant in the prospective study had whole blood, serum and a nasopharyngeal or oropharyngeal swab collected by mobile phlebotomists. Additional blood draws and questionnaires over a 2-month period could optionally be provided by prospective study participants. Blood samples from the prospective study were shipped frozen or at room temperature prior to DNA extraction. As to this clone: What antigen it recognizes has not been identified. No per-base quality is available; no much larger clone lies one base away.

Reading the germline V gene (reference sequence) gives CDR1 SGHKS and CDR2 YYEKEE. After removal of 4 bases from V and 1 base from J, the junction retains 9 bases not matched to a gene. The cysteine opens and the phenylalanine closes a CDR3 of 16 amino acids. The CDR3 DNA has 48 bases and is translated from base 1. What was sequenced was PBMCs or T cells enriched from blood (not recorded which). This receptor was taken from a woman aged 18-29 years who had recovered from COVID-19. The rearranged segments are TRBV5-5 and TRBJ2-7; 9 bases in the junction line up with TRBD1. CDR3 loop: CASSHGQGWESYEQYF. The nucleotides read TGTGCCAGCAGCCACGGACAGGGGTGGGAGTCCTACGAGCAGTACTTC.